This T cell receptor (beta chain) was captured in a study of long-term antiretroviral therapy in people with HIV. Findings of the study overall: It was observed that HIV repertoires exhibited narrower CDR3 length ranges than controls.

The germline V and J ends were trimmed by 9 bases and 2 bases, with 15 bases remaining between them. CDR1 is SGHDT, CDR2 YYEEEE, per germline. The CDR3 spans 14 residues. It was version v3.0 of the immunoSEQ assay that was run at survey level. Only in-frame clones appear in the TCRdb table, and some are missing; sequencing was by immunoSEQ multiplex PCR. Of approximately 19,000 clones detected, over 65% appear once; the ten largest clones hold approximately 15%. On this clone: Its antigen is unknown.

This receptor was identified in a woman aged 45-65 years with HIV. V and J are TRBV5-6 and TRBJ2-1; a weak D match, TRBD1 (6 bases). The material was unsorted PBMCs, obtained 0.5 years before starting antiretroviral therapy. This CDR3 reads CATRQAGAYNEQFF. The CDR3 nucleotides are TGTGCCACCCGACAGGCCGGGGCCTACAATGAGCAGTTCTTC.